Listed below are T cell receptor beta chains from one sample, sequenced in a study of CD8 T cells in Susac syndrome. TCRdb used MiXCR to reprocess the immunoSEQ multiplex PCR reads, holding one entry per CDR3 protein. The data show some 130,000 distinct CDR3 sequences, with around 75% seen just once and more than 0.5% held by the top ten. The specimen sequenced was CD8+ T cells from PBMCs. The receptors here all came from a human donor with multiple sclerosis. Both conserved end residues are part of each CDR3. A D gene is named only where the DNA matches it firmly. Only part of the rows carry a size: once, few, many, or a class if the clone is expanded.

-,TRBJ1-2,-,TRBV6-1,CASSPRGANYGYTF,TGTGCCAGCAGTCCTCGGGGGGCTAACTATGGCTACACCTTC
-,TRBJ2-4,-,TRBV6-5,CASTTSQNIQYF,TGTGCCAGCACCACTAGCCAAAACATTCAGTACTTC
once,TRBJ2-6,-,TRBV19,CASSIWGSGANVLTF,TGTGCCAGTAGTATCTGGGGCTCTGGGGCCAACGTCCTGACTTTC
-,TRBJ2-7,-,TRBV12-3/TRBV12-4,CASSFQTTTYEQYF,TGTGCCAGCAGTTTCCAGACAACAACCTACGAGCAGTACTTC
-,TRBJ2-7,TRBD2,TRBV30,CAWSYGSGGPYEQYF,TGTGCCTGGAGCTACGGTTCGGGGGGACCCTACGAGCAGTACTTC
-,TRBJ1-5,-,TRBV6-5,CASSYRAVEPQHF,TGTGCCAGCAGTTACAGAGCAGTGGAGCCCCAGCATTTT
-,TRBJ1-6,TRBD1,TRBV11-3,CASSRTGNNSPLHF,TGTGCCAGCAGTCGGACAGGGAATAATTCACCCCTCCACTTT
-,TRBJ1-6,TRBD1,TRBV4-1,CASSQGEPGQGYSPLHF,TGCGCCAGCAGCCAGGGCGAACCGGGACAGGGATATTCACCCCTCCACTTT
-,TRBJ1-2,-,TRBV6-5,CASSYSNSGHGYTF,TGTGCCAGCAGTTACTCGAACTCCGGGCATGGCTACACCTTC
once,TRBJ1-2,TRBD1,TRBV2,CASSADRVSNYGYTF,TGTGCCAGCAGCGCCGACAGGGTCTCTAACTATGGCTACACCTTC
-,TRBJ1-1,-,TRBV10-3,CAISESTPRGAGTEAFF,TGTGCCATCAGTGAGTCGACACCCCGGGGGGCCGGCACTGAAGCTTTCTTT
-,TRBJ1-1,-,TRBV6-1,CASSEHRAHTEAFF,TGTGCCAGCAGTGAACACAGGGCCCACACTGAAGCTTTCTTT
-,TRBJ2-1,-,TRBV19,CASPEERGRREQFF,TGTGCCAGTCCGGAGGAGAGGGGACGACGTGAGCAGTTCTTC
-,TRBJ2-4,TRBD1,TRBV3-1,CASSTTGALAKNIQYF,TGTGCCAGCAGCACCACAGGGGCCTTAGCCAAAAACATTCAGTACTTC
once,TRBJ1-1,-,TRBV27,CASSPSSGDTNTEAFF,TGTGCCAGCAGCCCCTCCTCAGGGGACACTAACACTGAAGCTTTCTTT
-,TRBJ2-3,-,TRBV19,CASGSAWSGTDTQYF,TGTGCCAGTGGAAGTGCGTGGTCTGGCACAGATACGCAGTATTTT
-,TRBJ2-1,-,TRBV2,CASSVDRSSYNEQFF,TGTGCCAGCAGTGTGGACAGAAGCTCCTACAATGAGCAGTTCTTC
-,TRBJ1-3,-,TRBV27,CASSLGGFGNTIYF,TGTGCCAGCAGTTTGGGAGGGTTCGGAAACACCATATATTTT
-,TRBJ2-3,TRBD2,TRBV11-2,CASSLRTSGGRDTQYF,TGTGCCAGCAGCCTCAGGACTAGCGGGGGCCGGGATACGCAGTATTTT
-,TRBJ1-1,-,TRBV5-1,CASSFIVNTEAFF,TGCGCCAGCAGCTTCATAGTGAACACTGAAGCTTTCTTT
-,TRBJ2-2,-,TRBV7-9,CASKAWTVETGELFF,TGTGCCAGCAAGGCCTGGACAGTTGAAACCGGGGAGCTGTTTTTT
-,TRBJ2-7,-,TRBV19,CASGGGAEQYF,TGTGCCAGTGGGGGAGGCGCCGAGCAGTACTTC
-,TRBJ1-5,-,TRBV6-1,CASSEFVSALSNQPQHF,TGTGCCAGCAGTGAGTTCGTCTCGGCTCTCAGCAATCAGCCCCAGCATTTT
-,TRBJ1-3,-,TRBV20-1,CSARAQRAVGNTIYF,TGCAGTGCTAGAGCTCAAAGGGCCGTCGGAAACACCATATATTTT
-,TRBJ1-5,-,TRBV6-1,CASSDRGGQINQPQHF,TGTGCCAGCAGCGACCGCGGAGGACAGATCAATCAGCCCCAGCATTTT
-,TRBJ2-5,-,TRBV6-1,CASSFGRDAETQYF,TGTGCCAGCAGTTTCGGCCGTGATGCAGAGACCCAGTACTTC
-,TRBJ1-1,TRBD1,TRBV20-1,CSARGDRQGGMNTEAFF,TGCAGTGCTAGGGGTGACCGACAGGGGGGGATGAACACTGAAGCTTTCTTT
-,TRBJ2-4,-,TRBV19,CASSIWDSKNIQYF,TGTGCCAGTAGTATTTGGGACTCCAAAAACATTCAGTACTTC
-,TRBJ2-5,TRBD2,TRBV9,CASSVEGLAGLGETQYF,TGTGCCAGCAGCGTAGAAGGCCTAGCGGGGCTTGGAGAGACCCAGTACTTC
-,TRBJ1-1,TRBD1,TRBV4-3,CASSLRQGPEAFF,TGCGCCAGCAGCCTTCGACAGGGCCCTGAAGCTTTCTTT
-,TRBJ2-1,-,TRBV6-5,CASSPGRAGNEQFF,TGTGCCAGCAGCCCCGGCAGGGCTGGGAATGAGCAGTTCTTC
-,TRBJ2-3,TRBD2,TRBV9,CASSIGTTTADTQYF,TGTGCCAGCAGCATCGGGACTACGACGGCGGATACGCAGTATTTT
-,TRBJ2-7,-,TRBV4-2,CASSQDGGQAHYEQYF,TGTGCCAGCAGCCAAGATGGGGGCCAGGCACACTACGAGCAGTACTTC
-,TRBJ1-4,-,TRBV28,CASSPLLTSGSEKLFF,TGTGCCAGCAGCCCCCTCCTTACTTCGGGCAGTGAAAAACTGTTTTTT
once,TRBJ2-2,-,TRBV29-1,CSVEDTRPATGELFF,TGCAGCGTTGAAGATACACGTCCAGCCACCGGGGAGCTGTTTTTT
-,TRBJ2-1,TRBD1,TRBV7-9,CASSPRQGVGHEQFF,TGTGCCAGCAGCCCCAGACAGGGTGTTGGCCATGAGCAGTTCTTC
-,TRBJ2-5,-,TRBV12-3/TRBV12-4,CASSLRGDGQETQYF,TGTGCCAGCAGTTTAAGGGGCGATGGGCAAGAGACCCAGTACTTC
-,TRBJ1-6,TRBD1,TRBV28,CASGVKQGVYNSPLHF,TGTGCCAGCGGGGTAAAACAGGGGGTGTATAATTCACCCCTCCACTTT
-,TRBJ1-1,-,TRBV19,CASTRLGLLNTEAFF,TGTGCCAGTACCCGCTTAGGACTTTTAAACACTGAAGCTTTCTTT
-,TRBJ2-1,-,TRBV3-1,CASSQEAGIYSYNEQFF,TGTGCCAGCAGCCAAGAAGCAGGGATTTACTCCTACAATGAGCAGTTCTTC
few,TRBJ1-5,TRBD1,TRBV5-1,CASSLEGAGQPQHF,TGCGCCAGCAGCTTGGAGGGGGCAGGTCAGCCCCAGCATTTT
-,TRBJ2-6,-,TRBV14,CASSQAGAGANVLTF,TGTGCCAGCAGCCAAGCAGGGGCTGGGGCCAACGTCCTGACTTTC
-,TRBJ1-6,-,TRBV19,CASSISLGSNSPLHF,TGTGCCAGTAGTATATCCCTGGGGAGCAACTCACCCCTCCACTTT
-,TRBJ2-1,TRBD2,TRBV5-4,CASSGTSGSKVPYNEQFF,TGTGCCAGCAGCGGGACTAGCGGGAGTAAAGTCCCCTACAATGAGCAGTTCTTC
-,TRBJ2-4,-,TRBV5-1,CASSDFDIDKNIQYF,TGCGCCAGCAGCGACTTCGACATTGACAAAAACATTCAGTACTTC
-,TRBJ2-1,-,TRBV6-2/TRBV6-3,CASRYGLLSSYNEQFF,TGTGCCAGCAGGTACGGTCTTCTGAGCTCCTACAATGAGCAGTTCTTC
-,TRBJ2-1,TRBD2,TRBV19,CASRERGYNEQFF,TGTGCCAGTAGGGAGCGGGGCTACAATGAGCAGTTCTTC
-,TRBJ1-2,-,TRBV6-1,CASRWTQSDPYYGYTF,TGTGCCAGCAGATGGACACAATCAGACCCCTACTATGGCTACACCTTC
once,TRBJ2-1,TRBD2,TRBV9,CASSVPPGGNNEQFF,TGTGCCAGCAGCGTTCCACCCGGGGGGAACAATGAGCAGTTCTTC
-,TRBJ1-5,TRBD1,TRBV19,CASRTGTVQPQHF,TGTGCCAGCAGGACAGGCACGGTTCAGCCCCAGCATTTT
-,TRBJ2-1,TRBD1,TRBV2,CASSELGQGAYNEQFF,TGTGCCAGCAGTGAATTGGGTCAGGGGGCTTACAATGAGCAGTTCTTC
-,TRBJ1-1,-,TRBV7-9,CASSLARTEMNTEAFF,TGTGCCAGCAGCTTAGCGAGGACTGAGATGAACACTGAAGCTTTCTTT
-,TRBJ2-1,-,TRBV3-1,CASSQDSAGGFHNEQFF,TGTGCCAGCAGCCAAGATTCGGCCGGGGGTTTCCACAATGAGCAGTTCTTC
-,TRBJ2-4,TRBD1,TRBV5-1,CASSAGTEYKNIQYF,TGCGCCAGCAGCGCCGGGACAGAGTATAAGAACATTCAGTACTTC
-,TRBJ1-1,-,TRBV19,CASSIDLDGYLRKGVLAFF,TGTGCCAGTAGTATAGATCTTGACGGGTATCTCCGAAAAGGAGTGCTGGCTTTCTTT
once,TRBJ1-2,TRBD1,TRBV20-1,CSAADRDNYGYTF,TGCAGTGCTGCGGACAGGGATAACTATGGCTACACCTTC
-,TRBJ1-6,-,TRBV7-9,CASSVGAVSPLHF,TGTGCCAGCAGCGTGGGGGCGGTTTCACCCCTCCACTTT
-,TRBJ2-2,-,TRBV30,CAWSFAGELFF,TGTGCCTGGAGTTTCGCCGGGGAGCTGTTTTTT
-,TRBJ2-3,-,TRBV30,CAWSVISRATDTQYF,TGTGCCTGGAGTGTAATCTCCAGGGCCACAGATACGCAGTATTTT